One and the same sample provided the 22 T cell receptor beta chains below, sequenced in a study of cytomegalovirus exposure and HLA in healthy donors (dated by TCRdb to 2016 to 2017). Libraries were built with the immunoSEQ multiplex PCR assay. A mixture of 60 forward primers for TCR Vbeta segments and 13 reverse primers for TCR Jbeta segments was used in the multiplex PCR. TCRdb stores this immuneACCESS table with in-frame sequences only. Part of the clones is absent; in the studies checked, under half of the shortfall reflects unresolved V genes, and no reason is known for the rest. The table of this sample itemizes roughly 78,000 clones. Roughly 0.8% of the sample is in the top ten clones. Sequenced input: PBMCs. All receptors come from a boy younger than 18 in good health and CMV-seronegative.

V is TRBV7-9 and J is TRBJ2-1, with a tentative D call TRBD2 (5 bases). The V gene lost 3 bases and the J gene lost 4 bases, with 10 bases spanning the gap. Germline loops: CDR1 SEHNR, CDR2 FQNEAQ (reference sequence). The CDR3 covers 14 residues. This chain's CDR3 is CASSFGAVYNEQFF. CDR3 nucleotides: TGTGCCAGCAGCTTTGGAGCGGTATACAATGAGCAGTTCTTC. Full variable domain (remainder filled in from reference TRBV7-9 and TRBJ2-1): DTGVSQNPRHKITKRGQNVTFRCDPISEHNRLYWYRQTLGQGPEFLTYFQNEAQLEKSRLLSDRFSAERPKGSFSTLEIQRTEQGDSAMYLCASSFGAVYNEQFFGPGTRLTVL.

This chain uses TRBV2 with TRBJ2-7, with a weak D call TRBD2 (6 bases). Germline lookup yields CDR1 SNHLY and CDR2 FYNNEI. This CDR3 is built from 17 residues. V was cut by 6 bases and J by 1 base, with 22 bases left in between. In DNA form, the CDR3 reads TGTGCCAGCAGCGTCCCTCTTCGGGGGTTTAGTTCCTACGAGCAGTACTTC. Amino acids: CASSVPLRGFSSYEQYF.

To note about this clone: Mismatch with germline at one junction end may stem from a read error. This same CDR3 is encoded by further DNA sequences in the sample. This chain uses TRBV18 with TRBJ1-6; TRBD1 aligns across 9 bases. The germline gives CDR1 KGHSH, CDR2 LQKENI. CDR3 length: 17 residues. The CDR3 bases are TGTGCCAGCTCACCGGGCTATACAGGGGGCCATAACTCACCCCTACACTTT. This codes for CASSPGYTGGHNSPLHF. The complete variable domain, with remaining parts taken from reference TRBV18 and TRBJ1-6, reads NAGVMQNPRHLVRRRGQEARLRCSPMKGHSHVYWYRQLPEEGLKFMVYLQKENIIDESGMPKERFSAEFPKEGPSILRIQQVVRGDSAAYFCASSPGYTGGHNSPLHFGNGTRLTVT.

The chain carries TRBV6-1 and TRBJ2-7; tentative D call: TRBD1 (5 bases). The length of the CDR3 is 13 residues. Germline CDR1 reads MNHNS; CDR2 reads SASEGT. The germline V and J ends were trimmed by 6 bases and 2 bases, with 11 bases remaining between them. The CDR3: CASSERGAYEQYF. CDR3 sequence (DNA): TGTGCCAGCAGCGAAAGGGGTGCCTACGAGCAGTACTTC.

Points on this clone: One junction end disagrees with the germline gene, perhaps due to a read error. This rearrangement joins TRBV30 to TRBJ1-1; possibly TRBD1 for D (6 bases). The CDR3 contains 15 residues. Looked up from germline, CDR1 is GTSNPN and CDR2 is SVGIG (reference sequence). The CDR3 DNA reads TGTGCCGGGAGCCGTCGAGGACAGTTGGGCACTGAAGCTTTCTTT. Its translation: CAGSRRGQLGTEAFF.

The genes are TRBV19 and TRBJ2-5; 12 bases are shared with TRBD2. CDR1 and CDR2 (germline): LNHDA, SQIVND (reference sequence). The CDR3 has 16 residues. J gave up 3 bases and V 3 bases, and 5 bases lay outside the gene matches. This CDR3 reads CASSMGLAGGKETQYF. CDR3 sequence (DNA): TGTGCCAGTAGTATGGGCCTAGCGGGGGGGAAAGAGACCCAGTACTTC.

The rearrangement links TRBV6-5 to TRBJ2-6; no reliable D call. This CDR3 has 14 amino acids. Germline values: CDR1 MNHEY, CDR2 SVGAGI. The V end lost 0 bases, the J end lost 5 bases, and 5 bases lay between the germline ends. The CDR3 loop reads CASSYSSWANVLTF. CDR3 coding DNA: TGTGCCAGCAGTTACTCGTCTTGGGCCAACGTCCTGACTTTC.

The chain combines TRBV6-1 with TRBJ1-1; TRBD1 is a possible D gene (6 bases). The CDR3 is made up of 15 amino acids. Germline lookup yields CDR1 MNHNS and CDR2 SASEGT. V dropped 1 base and J dropped 4 bases, with 13 bases sitting between them. The CDR3 nucleotides read TGTGCCAGCAGTGAAGGTGGTGGGGGCCCCACTGAAGCTTTCTTT. Its translation: CASSEGGGGPTEAFF.

The CDR3 is CASSYSSGNTIYF. DNA of the CDR3: TGTGCCAGCAGTTACTCGTCAGGAAACACCATATATTTT. The V and J genes are TRBV6-6 and TRBJ1-3; D unresolved. Germline CDR1 and CDR2: MNHNY and SVGAGI (reference sequence). The CDR3 runs to 13 residues. The V end lost 0 bases, the J end lost 4 bases, and 4 bases lay between the germline ends.

For the CDR3, the DNA is TGCAGTCCTAACCCAAGCGGGACCCAGTACTTC. Its translation: CSPNPSGTQYF. The V gene is TRBV20-1, the J gene TRBJ2-5; a weak D match, TRBD2 (5 bases). The ends were cut back, 8 bases at V and 7 bases at J, with 14 bases in the middle. The CDR3 is 11 amino acids. Germline CDR1 DFQATT, CDR2 SNEGSKA (reference sequence).

The chain recombines TRBV11-3 with TRBJ2-1; tentative D call: TRBD1 (7 bases). Germline V gene sequence: CDR1 SGHNT, CDR2 YENEEA. Trimming left V 2 bases short and J 5 bases short, with 16 bases between. The CDR3 totals 16 residues. The CDR3: CASSLYTAGQHNEQFF. The CDR3 region has the DNA TGTGCCAGCAGCTTATACACCGCGGGACAGCACAATGAGCAGTTCTTC.

This rearrangement joins TRBV5-6 to TRBJ1-1; 8 nucleotides align to TRBD1. After removal of 4 bases from V and 4 bases from J, the junction contained 9 bases not matched to a gene. The V gene's germline CDR1 is SGHDT and CDR2 YYEEEE. CDR3 length: 15 amino acids. CDR3 nucleotides: TGTGCCAGCAGCCTAGTAGGGACAGGTGCCACTGAAGCTTTCTTT. Translating gives CASSLVGTGATEAFF.

The genes are TRBV5-1 and TRBJ1-1; possible D gene TRBD1, 6 bases. Germline V gene data show CDR1 as SGHRS and CDR2 as YFSETQ. Trimming took off 4 bases at V and 5 bases at J, with 21 bases between the two ends. The CDR3 is 16 amino acids. The DNA for the CDR3 is TGCGCCAGCAGCCTTTCGGGGGGGGGCGCGAGGACTGAAGCTTTCTTT. Its protein product is CASSLSGGGARTEAFF.

The chain is built from TRBV29-1 and TRBJ1-2; D remains unclear. Germline V lookup: CDR1 SQVTM, CDR2 ANQGSEA. The CDR3 contains 15 residues. Trimming removed 1 base from V and 1 base from J, with 13 bases in between. The chain's CDR3 is CSVEGVIRNNYGYTF. The CDR3 coding sequence is TGCAGCGTTGAAGGGGTGATCAGGAATAACTATGGCTACACCTTC. The variable domain in full, completed from reference TRBV29-1 and TRBJ1-2, reads SAVISQKPSRDICQRGTSLTIQCQVDSQVTMMFWYRQQPGQSLTLIATANQGSEATYESGFVIDKFPISRPNLTFSTLTVSNMSPEDSSIYLCSVEGVIRNNYGYTFGSGTRLTVV.

The rearrangement uses TRBV5-1 and TRBJ2-5, with 11 bases lining up with TRBD2. CDR3 length: 16 residues. From germline, CDR1 is SGHRS and CDR2 YFSETQ. J was trimmed by 1 base and V by 5 bases; bases with no gene match: 7. The DNA of the CDR3 is TGCGCCAGCAGGGGTCCGGGGACTAGCGGCCAAGAGACCCAGTACTTC. The encoded protein is CASRGPGTSGQETQYF.

The chain combines TRBV5-1 with TRBJ2-5; the D gene is possibly TRBD2 (6 bases). There are 9 residues in the CDR3. Germline lookup yields CDR1 SGHRS and CDR2 YFSETQ. Here the CDR3 DNA reads TGCGAATTCGGGGAGGCCCAGTACTTC. Translated, it gives CEFGEAQYF.

DNA of the CDR3: TGTGCCAGCTCACCACTACAGACAGGCTCAGTGGTCAATGAGCAGTTCTTC. Its translation is CASSPLQTGSVVNEQFF. The chain recombines TRBV18 with TRBJ2-1; TRBD1 is a possible D gene (6 bases). The germline gives CDR1 KGHSH, CDR2 LQKENI. Trimming took 1 base from V and 6 from J, leaving 19 bases between them. This CDR3 contains 17 residues.

The chain uses TRBV5-4 and TRBJ2-7, with D perhaps TRBD1 (5 bases). CDR1 is SGHNT and CDR2 is YYREEE in the germline V gene (reference sequence). V lost 5 bases and J lost 0, with 12 bases in between. CDR3 length equals 14 residues. CDR3 sequence (DNA): TGTGCCAGCAGAGCAGGGCCACCCTCCTACGAGCAGTACTTC. Translating it yields CASRAGPPSYEQYF.

The chain couples TRBV6-5 to TRBJ2-7; 10 positions agree with TRBD1. Looked up from germline, CDR1 is MNHEY and CDR2 is SVGAGI. The V segment lost 4 bases and the J segment 5 bases; nucleotides outside the gene matches: 8. There are 15 residues in the CDR3. The CDR3 reads CASSSGTGEANEQYF. The CDR3 nucleotides read TGTGCCAGCAGTTCCGGGACAGGGGAAGCTAACGAGCAGTACTTC.

The chain joins TRBV5-5 to TRBJ2-2; 10 bases match TRBD1. After removal of 4 bases from V and 0 bases from J, the junction contained 9 bases not matched to a gene. The CDR3 sequence is 18 residues long. The V gene's germline CDR1 is SGHKS and CDR2 YYEKEE (reference sequence). The CDR3 coding sequence is TGTGCCAGCAGCAACCGACAGGGGGCTTGGACGAACACCGGGGAGCTGTTTTTT. It specifies CASSNRQGAWTNTGELFF. Complete variable domain (other parts from reference TRBV5-5 and TRBJ2-2): DAGVTQSPTHLIKTRGQQVTLRCSPISGHKSVSWYQQVLGQGPQFIFQYYEKEERGRGNFPDRFSARQFPNYSSELNVNALLLGDSALYLCASSNRQGAWTNTGELFFGEGSRLTVL.

The chain joins TRBV30 to TRBJ1-1, with a weak D call TRBD1 (5 bases). This CDR3 region has 15 residues. Germline assignment: CDR1 GTSNPN and CDR2 SVGIG (reference sequence). V was shortened by 4 bases and J by 4 bases, with 19 bases between the two germline ends. CDR3 residues: CAWTRGGAGITEAFF. DNA of the CDR3: TGTGCCTGGACTAGAGGTGGGGCAGGTATCACTGAAGCTTTCTTT.

The chain uses TRBV9 and TRBJ2-1; 11 nucleotides agree with TRBD2. Germline loops: CDR1 SGDLS, CDR2 YYNGEE. J was trimmed by 1 base and V by 4 bases; bases with no gene match: 7. This CDR3 is 17 amino acids long. CDR3 region: CASSPVASGRSYNEQFF. For the CDR3, the DNA is TGTGCCAGCAGCCCAGTGGCTAGCGGGAGGTCCTACAATGAGCAGTTCTTC. The full variable domain, in which reference TRBV9 and TRBJ2-1 provide the parts outside the CDR3, is DSGVTQTPKHLITATGQRVTLRCSPRSGDLSVYWYQQSLDQGLQFLIQYYNGEERAKGNILERFSAQQFPDLHSELNLSSLELGDSALYFCASSPVASGRSYNEQFFGPGTRLTVL.